This TCR beta chain was retrieved from a study of T-cell reconstitution after alpha-beta-depleted transplantation in children. This CDR3 has 11 residues. Germline V CDR1 and CDR2: DFQATT, SNEGSKA (reference sequence). Trimming took off 4 bases at V and 7 bases at J, with 10 bases between the two ends. Researchers prepared the TCRbeta library using unique molecular identifiers, the study reports. A single record per CDR3 protein comes from TCRdb applying MiXCR to the PCR reads. Among some 200,000 distinct CDR3 sequences listed, more than 6.5% were seen once. This receptor was taken from a human donor who donated a stem cell graft to a child with Wiskott-Aldrich syndrome. Source: PBMCs from the stem cell graft donor, taken from the stem cell graft. The chain joins TRBV20-1 to TRBJ2-5; maybe TRBD1 (6 bases). This chain's CDR3 is CSANGQPTQYF. The CDR3 nucleotides read TGCAGTGCTAACGGACAGCCGACCCAGTACTTC.